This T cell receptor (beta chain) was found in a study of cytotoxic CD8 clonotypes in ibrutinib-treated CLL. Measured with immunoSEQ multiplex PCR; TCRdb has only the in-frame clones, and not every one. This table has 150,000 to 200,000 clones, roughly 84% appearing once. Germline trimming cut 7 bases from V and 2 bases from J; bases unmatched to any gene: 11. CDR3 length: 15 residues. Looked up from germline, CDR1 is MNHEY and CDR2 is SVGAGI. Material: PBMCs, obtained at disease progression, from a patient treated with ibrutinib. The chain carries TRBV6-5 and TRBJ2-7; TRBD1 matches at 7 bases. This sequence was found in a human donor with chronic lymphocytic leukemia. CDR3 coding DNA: TGTGCCAGCATCCGCGCCCCACAGGGGCCCTACGAGCAGTACTTC. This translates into CASIRAPQGPYEQYF.